This T cell receptor (beta chain) originates from a study of shared clonotypes between healthy human individuals. The CDR3 extends over 17 amino acids. The germline V gene has CDR1 MGHDK and CDR2 SYGVNS. This table comes from immunoSEQ multiplex PCR, and its TCRdb copy is limited to in-frame clones, with some not included. The profile shows about half a million clones, 81% of them singletons. This clone has just a few counts. Its antigen remains unknown. Study observations and caveats: Represented genetic and exposure-history diversity was restricted by having few donors.

This clonotype originated in a woman aged 40 to 50 in good health. Some clones in this sample may be carry-over from other donors' samples. The chain combines TRBV25-1 with TRBJ2-5; D perhaps matches TRBD2 (5 bases). The assigned J gene may be wrong: the sequence end matches TRBJ2-7 better. The sequenced sample consisted of PBMCs. DNA of the CDR3: TGTGCCAGCGAAGCCAGCGTCCACGGACTTAACAACTACGAGCAGTACTTC. This gives the protein CASEASVHGLNNYEQYF.